This T cell receptor (beta chain) came from a study of blood T cell repertoires in COVID-19. Study-level information: Acute and convalescent COVID-19 specimens originated in the United States, Italy and Spain. Nucleic acid was either cDNA or gDNA, and it came from T cells, B-cell-depleted T cells, or PBMCs.

Patients at the Seattle site were enrolled during active infection and followed longitudinally. This CDR3 has 15 residues. CDR1 and CDR2 (germline): KGHSH, LQKENI. The V segment lost 6 bases and the J segment 0 bases; nucleotides outside the gene matches: 5. The table came from immunoSEQ multiplex PCR; TCRdb's copy has only in-frame clones and leaves some out. The data contain about 230,000 clones, about four fifths of them seen just once; the ten biggest clones take up 7.5%. Sequenced: peripheral blood. This chain uses TRBV18 with TRBJ1-5; 7 nucleotides line up with TRBD1. The source is a woman of 80 years or more with COVID-19, enrolled during active disease. Here the CDR3 reads CASSQGQASNQPQHF. CDR3 DNA: TGTGCCAGCTCCCAAGGACAGGCTAGCAATCAGCCCCAGCATTTT.